This T cell receptor beta chain was profiled in a study of blood T cell repertoires in COVID-19. Looking at the study overall: PBMCs, B-cell-depleted T cells, or T cells provided the cDNA or gDNA that made up the material.

CDR1 is SGHNT and CDR2 is YYREEE in the germline V gene (reference sequence). The V gene lost 1 base and the J gene lost 4 bases, with 8 bases spanning the gap. This CDR3 contains 13 residues. In the study's own analysis: Reference gene primer amplification yielded estimated nucleated cell counts. The protocol was immunoSEQ multiplex PCR, while the TCRdb copy is restricted to in-frame clones and leaves out a portion. The V and J calls and clone size are taken from that table; D and trimming were inferred from the DNA. Here the sample spans tens of thousands of clones, about four fifths being singletons.

The sequencing input was peripheral blood. This sequence was found in a man between 60 and 75 years old with acute or convalescent COVID-19. The chain carries TRBV5-4 and TRBJ1-1; tentative D call: TRBD1 (5 bases). The CDR3 nucleotides are TGTGCCAGCAGCTTGCGGGGGGTCACTGAAGCTTTCTTT. It is translated as CASSLRGVTEAFF.